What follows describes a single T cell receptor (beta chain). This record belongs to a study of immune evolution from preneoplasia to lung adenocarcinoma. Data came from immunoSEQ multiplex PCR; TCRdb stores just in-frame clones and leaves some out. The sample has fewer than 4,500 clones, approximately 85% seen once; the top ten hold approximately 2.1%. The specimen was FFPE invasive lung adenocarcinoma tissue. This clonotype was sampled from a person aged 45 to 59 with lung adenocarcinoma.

In DNA, the CDR3 is TGTGCCAGCAGGTTAACCTGGGACAGGGTCTACGAGCAGTACTTC. The encoded protein is CASRLTWDRVYEQYF. This sequence joins TRBV11-2 and TRBJ2-7; 9 bases match TRBD1. The CDR3 runs to 15 residues. The junction had 9 bases not matched to a gene; V was cut back by 6 bases and J by 3 bases. The germline V gene encodes CDR1 SGHAT and CDR2 FQNNGV. The complete variable domain, with remaining parts taken from reference TRBV11-2 and TRBJ2-7, reads EAGVAQSPRYKIIEKRQSVAFWCNPISGHATLYWYQQILGQGPKLLIQFQNNGVVDDSQLPKDRFSAERLKGVDSTLKIQPAKLEDSAVYLCASRLTWDRVYEQYFGPGTRLTVT.